The 2 T cell receptor beta chains listed next were all sequenced from one sample in a study of molecular identifiers for immune sequencing clone quantification. From the PCR reads, TCRdb called clonotypes with MiXCR, one entry per CDR3 protein. The sample has roughly 630,000 distinct CDR3 sequences, around 25% seen once. The sample comprised naive CD8+ T cells from blood, with Jurkat cell RNA spiked in. Sample subset: FACS-sorted CD8+CD4-CCR7+CD45RA+ naive T cells. Receptors were obtained from a human donor in good health. Some libraries in this study had Jurkat cell RNA spiked in.

The chain links TRBV4-1 to TRBJ2-7, with TRBD1 matching over 10 bases. The CDR3 covers 15 residues. V was pared by 8 bases and J by 4 bases, with 11 bases of the junction left unmatched. Germline CDR1 and CDR2: MGHRA and YSYEKL. The CDR3 is CASRPRDRGQYEQYF. In DNA form, the CDR3 reads TGCGCCAGCCGCCCACGAGACAGGGGGCAATACGAGCAGTACTTC.

This chain connects TRBV6-6 to TRBJ1-4, with D possibly being TRBD1 (6 bases). V shed 6 bases and J shed 4 bases, with 27 bases lying between them. CDR3 length: 19 residues. CDR1 is MNHNY and CDR2 is SVGAGI in the germline V gene (reference sequence). The CDR3 is CASSPPGDLTAFINEKLFF. The CDR3 DNA reads TGTGCCAGCAGCCCCCCAGGGGACTTAACGGCTTTTATTAATGAAAAACTGTTTTTT.